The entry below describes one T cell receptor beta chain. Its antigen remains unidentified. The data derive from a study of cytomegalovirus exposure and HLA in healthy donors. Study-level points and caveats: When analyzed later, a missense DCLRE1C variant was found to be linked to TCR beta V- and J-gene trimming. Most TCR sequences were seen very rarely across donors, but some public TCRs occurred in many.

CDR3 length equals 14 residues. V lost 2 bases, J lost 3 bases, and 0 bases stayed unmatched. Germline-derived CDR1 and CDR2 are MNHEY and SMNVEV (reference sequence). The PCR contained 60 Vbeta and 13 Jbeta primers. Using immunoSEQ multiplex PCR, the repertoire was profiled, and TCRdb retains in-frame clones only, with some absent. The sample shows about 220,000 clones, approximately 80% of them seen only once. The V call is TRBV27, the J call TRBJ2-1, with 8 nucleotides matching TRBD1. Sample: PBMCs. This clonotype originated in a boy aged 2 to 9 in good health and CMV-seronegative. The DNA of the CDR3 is TGTGCCAGCAGTTTAGGGACAGGCTACAATGAGCAGTTCTTC. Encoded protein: CASSLGTGYNEQFF.